This entry lists 27 T cell receptor beta chains sequenced from one sample in a study of Graves' ophthalmopathy and Graves' hyperthyroidism. Amplification targeted the TCR beta CDR3 regions, with RNA transcripts as the source material. The workflow started with a first-round RT-PCR run with HTBI primers and then moved on to a second-round multiplex PCR. TCRdb reanalysed the multiplex PCR reads using MiXCR and keeps one entry per CDR3 protein. The profile shows approximately 640,000 distinct CDR3 sequences, roughly two fifths of them singletons. Sequencing was carried out using peripheral blood. The receptors were gathered from an adult man with Graves' ophthalmopathy.

The rearrangement joins TRBV7-9 to TRBJ2-2; D ambiguous. V was cut by 5 bases and J by 7 bases, with 5 bases left in between. The CDR3 is 11 amino acids. The V gene's germline CDR1 is SEHNR and CDR2 FQNEAQ (reference sequence). The CDR3 sequence is CASSTRGELFF. DNA for the CDR3: TGTGCCAGCAGCACACGCGGGGAGCTGTTTTTT.

This sequence joins TRBV15 and TRBJ2-5; D is unclear. Germline lookup yields CDR1 LNHNV and CDR2 YYDKDF (reference sequence). This CDR3 is built from 14 residues. V lost 5 bases, J lost 5 bases, and 15 bases lay in between. CDR3 region: CATSGVGSGETQYF. The CDR3 nucleotides read TGTGCCACCAGCGGAGTGGGATCTGGGGAGACCCAGTACTTC.

This clonotype has ten or more counts. The J gene is TRBJ1-1, the V gene TRBV7-2; D ambiguous. The V end lost 1 base, the J end lost 1 base, and 16 bases lay between the germline ends. The CDR3 runs to 17 residues. The germline V gene has CDR1 SGHTA and CDR2 FQGNSA. The CDR3, as DNA: TGTGCCAGCAGCTTAGAAGACGGGCAGCGAAGGAACACTGAAGCTTTCTTT. Translating gives CASSLEDGQRRNTEAFF.

This clonotype has at least ten counts. Here the CDR3 reads CASSPGRQLPYEQYF. In nucleotides, the CDR3 is TGTGCCAGCAGCCCCGGCCGGCAACTACCCTACGAGCAGTACTTC. V gene TRBV13 combines with J gene TRBJ2-7; D is ambiguous. CDR3 length: 15 amino acids. Looked up from germline, CDR1 is PRHDT and CDR2 is FYEKMQ (reference sequence). V was trimmed by 5 bases and J by 2 bases, leaving 16 bases between them.

With regard to this clonotype: A read error may produce the germline difference seen at one junction end. V is TRBV10-2 and J is TRBJ2-6; 10 nucleotides agree with TRBD1. From germline, CDR1 is WSHSY and CDR2 SAAADI. This CDR3 comprises 18 residues. DNA for the CDR3: TGCGCCAGCTGCGAGACAGGGGGCTTTCCCTTCGGGGCCAACGTCCCGACTTTC. Amino acid sequence: CASCETGGFPFGANVPTF.

Only one count was recorded for this clonotype. The chain carries TRBV5-1 and TRBJ2-6; the D is unclear. The V end was cut by 4 bases, the J end by 4 bases, with 12 bases between. CDR1 is SGHRS and CDR2 is YFSETQ in the germline V gene. CDR3 size: 15 residues. The CDR3 DNA is TGCGCCAGCAGCACGCGACCCTTGGGGGCCAACGTCCTGACTTTC. It specifies CASSTRPLGANVLTF.

This chain uses TRBV25-1 with TRBJ2-6; D is possibly TRBD2 (5 bases). Germline loops: CDR1 MGHDK, CDR2 SYGVNS. This CDR3 has 13 residues. Trimming shortened V by 6 bases and J by 8 bases, and 11 bases separated the two germline ends. The CDR3 DNA is TGTGCCAGCAGCCAGGCCGGGACCAACGTCCTGACTTTC. Translated, it gives CASSQAGTNVLTF.

This clonotype was seen at least ten times. CDR3 residues: CASSLSQYPGDTEAFF. The CDR3 bases are TGTGCCAGCAGCCTGAGTCAGTACCCAGGGGACACTGAAGCTTTCTTT. The chain joins TRBV11-2 to TRBJ1-1; the D gene is possibly TRBD1 (6 bases). Trimming stripped 5 bases from V and 3 bases from J, with 19 bases between. The CDR3 totals 16 residues. In germline, CDR1 is SGHAT, CDR2 FQNNGV.

This clonotype was picked up many times. The V gene is TRBV24-1, the J gene TRBJ1-3; D is unclear. This CDR3 comprises 13 residues. V was pared by 3 bases and J by 0 bases, with 2 bases between. Per the germline V gene, CDR1 is KGHDR and CDR2 is SFDVKD. CDR3: CATSDGSGNTIYF. The CDR3 nucleotides are TGTGCCACCAGTGATGGCTCTGGAAACACCATATATTTT.

This clonotype was observed many times. This chain uses TRBV7-9 with TRBJ2-7; the D gene is possibly TRBD2 (7 bases). The CDR3 contains 15 residues. V lost 3 bases, J lost 6 bases, and 18 bases lay in between. The germline CDR1 and CDR2 sequences are SEHNR and FQNEAQ (reference sequence). The CDR3 region is CASSLGSQRGGEQYF. The CDR3 DNA reads TGTGCCAGCAGCTTGGGCAGTCAAAGGGGGGGCGAGCAGTACTTC.

This clonotype was counted at least ten times. This rearrangement joins TRBV7-2 to TRBJ1-6, with D maybe TRBD1 (5 bases). The CDR3 contains 17 residues. Per the germline V gene, CDR1 is SGHTA and CDR2 is FQGNSA. The germline V and J ends were trimmed by 1 base and 7 bases, with 17 bases remaining between them. The chain's CDR3 is CASSLVLWGGRNSPLHF. CDR3 sequence (DNA): TGTGCCAGCAGCTTAGTGTTGTGGGGCGGAAGAAATTCACCCCTCCACTTT.

This clonotype turned up a few times. With a much larger clone just one base away, this may be a read error. Without the conserved terminal phenylalanine or tryptophan, this CDR3 likely stems from a read error. The CDR3 DNA reads as TGTGCCAGCAGCTTTTCAAGGAACACTGAAGCTTTCCTT. It yields the protein CASSFSRNTEAFL. The genes are TRBV7-9 and TRBJ1-1; D unresolved. Germline assignment: CDR1 SEHNR and CDR2 FQNEAQ (reference sequence). V was clipped by 3 bases and J by 1 base, with 6 bases between them. This CDR3 is built from 13 residues.

V gene TRBV11-2 combines with J gene TRBJ1-5, with TRBD1 matching over 10 bases. The CDR3 spans 14 residues. Germline V gene sequence: CDR1 SGHAT, CDR2 FQNNGV. Trimming at V came to 3 bases and at J to 8 bases, leaving 4 bases not matched to a gene. The CDR3 sequence: CASSLTGGFEPQHF. In DNA, the CDR3 is TGTGCCAGCAGCTTGACAGGGGGCTTTGAGCCCCAGCATTTT.

In this sample, this clonotype turned up once. A read error is likely, as this CDR3 ends without the conserved phenylalanine or tryptophan. The V and J genes are TRBV25-1 and TRBJ2-7; TRBD1 matches at 8 bases. The CDR3 sequence is 17 residues long. Germline V gene lookup returns CDR1 MGHDK and CDR2 SYGVNS. CDR3 protein: CASSPRGRTGSSYEQYL. The CDR3 nucleotides read TGCGCCAGCAGCCCCAGAGGGCGGACAGGGAGCTCCTACGAGCAGTACCTC.

This clonotype showed up many times. The chain carries TRBV10-3 and TRBJ1-1; D is unresolved. The CDR3 contains 14 residues. Germline CDR1 and CDR2: ENHRY and SYGVKD. The V gene lost 5 bases and the J gene lost 0 bases, with 10 bases spanning the gap. CDR3 amino acids: CAISQAVMNTEAFF. CDR3 nucleotides: TGTGCCATCAGTCAGGCGGTGATGAACACTGAAGCTTTCTTT.

CDR3 nucleotide sequence: TGTGCCAGCAGTTTAAAGGGACTAGCGGGAAAAGAGACCCAGTACTTC. Amino acid sequence: CASSLKGLAGKETQYF. This chain joins TRBV12-3 or TRBV12-4 and TRBJ2-5, with 13 positions matching TRBD2. The ends lost 2 bases at V and 3 bases at J; junction bases unmatched: 3. The CDR3 length is 16 residues.

The gene calls are TRBV2 and TRBJ2-5, with D possibly called TRBD1 or TRBD2 (5 bases each). Germline CDR1 is SNHLY and CDR2 is FYNNEI. The CDR3 has 15 amino acids. V lost 5 bases, J lost 5 bases, and 18 bases lay in between. The DNA for the CDR3 is TGTGCCAGCAGTTTGGGCCCGGGGCCGGGGGAGACCCAGTACTTC. As protein: CASSLGPGPGETQYF. Full variable domain (outside the CDR3, taken from reference TRBV2 and TRBJ2-5): EPEVTQTPSHQVTQMGQEVILRCVPISNHLYFYWYRQILGQKVEFLVSFYNNEISEKSEIFDDQFSVERPDGSNFTLKIRSTKLEDSAMYFCASSLGPGPGETQYFGPGTRLLVL.

This clonotype was observed many times. V is TRBV29-1 and J is TRBJ1-2; D remains unclear. CDR3 length: 11 residues. The germline V and J ends were trimmed by 4 bases and 5 bases, with 8 bases remaining between them. CDR1 is SQVTM and CDR2 is ANQGSEA in the germline V gene. Here the CDR3 reads CSVAMGYGYTF. The CDR3 DNA reads as TGCAGCGTTGCTATGGGGTATGGCTACACCTTC. The variable domain in full, with the rest retrieved from reference TRBV29-1 and TRBJ1-2, is SAVISQKPSRDICQRGTSLTIQCQVDSQVTMMFWYRQQPGQSLTLIATANQGSEATYESGFVIDKFPISRPNLTFSTLTVSNMSPEDSSIYLCSVAMGYGYTFGSGTRLTVV.

This clonotype appeared many times. The chain combines TRBV2 with TRBJ2-2; 8 bases are shared with TRBD1. The germline CDR1 and CDR2 sequences are SNHLY and FYNNEI. CDR3 length equals 15 residues. Unmatched junction bases numbered 4, after V lost 6 bases and J lost 1 base. The CDR3: CASREQGVNTGELFF. The CDR3 nucleotides read TGTGCCAGCAGGGAACAGGGGGTGAACACCGGGGAGCTGTTTTTT.

The chain links TRBV7-2 to TRBJ2-2, with TRBD2 matching over 8 bases. The V and J ends lost 1 base and 8 bases, in that order; junction bases with no gene match: 3. In germline, CDR1 is SGHTA, CDR2 FQGNSA. The CDR3 has 14 residues. CDR3 sequence: CASSLGTSMGELFF. The CDR3 DNA is TGTGCCAGCAGCTTAGGGACTAGCATGGGGGAGCTGTTTTTT.

This clonotype was seen ten or more times. The rearrangement uses TRBV2 and TRBJ2-2; TRBD2 matches at 12 bases. Unmatched junction bases numbered 4, after V lost 6 bases and J lost 5 bases. In germline, CDR1 is SNHLY, CDR2 FYNNEI. CDR3 length: 15 residues. The chain's CDR3 is CASRASGRDTGELFF. In DNA form, the CDR3 reads TGTGCCAGCAGAGCTAGCGGGAGGGATACCGGGGAGCTGTTTTTT.

The J gene is TRBJ2-5, the V gene TRBV19, with 7 positions matching TRBD1. CDR3 length equals 15 residues. After removal of 5 bases from V and 9 bases from J, the junction contained 15 bases not matched to a gene. CDR1 LNHDA and CDR2 SQIVND come from the germline V gene (reference sequence). The CDR3 loop is CASSLTWDSNQPQYF. In DNA form, the CDR3 reads TGTGCCAGTAGTCTAACTTGGGACAGCAATCAGCCCCAGTACTTC.

This clonotype was seen ten or more times. The chain has TRBV19 and TRBJ1-5; TRBD1 might be the D (6 bases). Germline V gene lookup returns CDR1 LNHDA and CDR2 SQIVND (reference sequence). The CDR3 length is 13 residues. V lost 5 bases, J lost 7 bases, and 12 bases lay in between. The CDR3 nucleotides are TGTGCCAGTAGTCAGGGGCGCGCCCAGCCCCAGCATTTT. This translates into CASSQGRAQPQHF.

This clonotype was seen only a few times. The J gene is TRBJ2-7, the V gene TRBV10-2, with D unresolved. There are 12 residues in the CDR3. Trimming stripped 5 bases from V and 3 bases from J, with 8 bases between. In germline, CDR1 is WSHSY, CDR2 SAAADI. The CDR3 DNA follows: TGCGCCAGCAGTCGCGGCAACTACGAGCAGTACTTC. This translates into CASSRGNYEQYF.

This clonotype appeared a few times. The V and J genes are TRBV30 and TRBJ2-6, with a weak D call TRBD1 (6 bases). The germline gives CDR1 GTSNPN, CDR2 SVGIG (reference sequence). V lost 7 bases and J 1 base, leaving 11 bases between the germline ends. This CDR3 is built from 14 residues. The CDR3 sequence: CASLGQSGANVLTF. The CDR3 region has the DNA TGTGCCTCCCTAGGACAGTCTGGGGCCAACGTCCTGACTTTC.

In the case of this clonotype: The junction and the germline gene differ at one end; a read error may be behind it. This chain joins TRBV11-2 and TRBJ2-5, with 7 bases aligning to TRBD1. This CDR3 is built from 19 residues. Germline CDR1 SGHAT, CDR2 FQNNGV. CDR3 protein: CASSLGSGGQAIPQETEYF. The CDR3 nucleotides read TGTGCCAGCAGCTTAGGATCAGGCGGACAGGCGATACCTCAAGAGACCGAGTACTTC.

On this clonotype itself: A read error is possible here, since a much larger clone lies one base away. The chain links TRBV11-2 to TRBJ1-1, with D possibly being TRBD1 (6 bases). CDR1 is SGHAT and CDR2 is FQNNGV in the germline V gene. The CDR3 spans 15 residues. CDR3 in amino acids: CASSLMGAENTEALF. DNA of the CDR3: TGTGCCAGCAGCTTGATGGGGGCCGAAAACACTGAAGCTCTCTTT.